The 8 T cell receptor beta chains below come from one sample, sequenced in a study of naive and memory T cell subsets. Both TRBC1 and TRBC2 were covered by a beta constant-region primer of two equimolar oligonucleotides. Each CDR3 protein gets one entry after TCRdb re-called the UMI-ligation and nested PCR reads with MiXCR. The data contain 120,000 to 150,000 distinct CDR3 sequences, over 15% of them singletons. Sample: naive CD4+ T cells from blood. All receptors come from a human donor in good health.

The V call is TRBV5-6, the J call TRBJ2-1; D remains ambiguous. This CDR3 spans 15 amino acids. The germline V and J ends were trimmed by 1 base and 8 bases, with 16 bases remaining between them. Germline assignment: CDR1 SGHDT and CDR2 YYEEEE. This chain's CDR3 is CASSLTSSKIHEQFF. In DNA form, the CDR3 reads TGTGCCAGCAGCTTGACCTCGTCCAAGATCCATGAGCAGTTCTTC.

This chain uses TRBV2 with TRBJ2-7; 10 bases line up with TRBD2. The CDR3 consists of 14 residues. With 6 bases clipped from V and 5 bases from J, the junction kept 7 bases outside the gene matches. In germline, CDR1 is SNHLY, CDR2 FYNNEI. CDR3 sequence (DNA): TGTGCCAGCAGCGAGCTAGCGGGAGCAAACGAGCAGTACTTC. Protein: CASSELAGANEQYF.

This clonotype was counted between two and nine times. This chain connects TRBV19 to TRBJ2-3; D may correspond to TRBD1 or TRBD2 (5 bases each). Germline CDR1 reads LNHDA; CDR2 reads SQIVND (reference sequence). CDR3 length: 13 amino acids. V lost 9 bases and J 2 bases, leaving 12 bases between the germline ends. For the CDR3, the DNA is TGTGCCAGCACCGGGGACCTCACAGATACGCAGTATTTT. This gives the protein CASTGDLTDTQYF.

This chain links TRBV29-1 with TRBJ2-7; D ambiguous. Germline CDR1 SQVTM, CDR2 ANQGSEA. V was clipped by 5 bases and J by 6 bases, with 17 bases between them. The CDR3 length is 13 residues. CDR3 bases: TGCAGCGTTACTGTCTACAATTCACGCGAGCAGTACTTC. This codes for CSVTVYNSREQYF.

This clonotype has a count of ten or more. This CDR3 is CASSYSGTANSPLHF. The DNA of the CDR3 is TGTGCCAGCAGTTATTCCGGGACAGCGAATTCACCCCTCCACTTT. The chain has TRBV6-2 or TRBV6-3 and TRBJ1-6; 7 bases fit TRBD1. Germline V lookup: CDR1 MNHEY, CDR2 SVGEGT. CDR3 length equals 15 residues. Trimming removed 3 bases from V and 7 bases from J; junction bases left unmatched: 6.

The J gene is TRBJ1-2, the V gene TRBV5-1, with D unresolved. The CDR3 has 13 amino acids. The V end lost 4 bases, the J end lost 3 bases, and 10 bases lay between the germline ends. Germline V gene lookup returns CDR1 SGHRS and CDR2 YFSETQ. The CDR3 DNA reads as TGCGCCAGCAGCCAAACCGAATACTATGGCTACACCTTC. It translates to CASSQTEYYGYTF.

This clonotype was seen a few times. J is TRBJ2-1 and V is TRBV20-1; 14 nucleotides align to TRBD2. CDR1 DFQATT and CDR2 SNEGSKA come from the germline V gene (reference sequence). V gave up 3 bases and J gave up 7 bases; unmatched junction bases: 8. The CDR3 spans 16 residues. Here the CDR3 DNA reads TGCAGTGCTAGCGCGCCGGGACTAGCGGGAGAGAATGAGCAGTTCTTC. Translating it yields CSASAPGLAGENEQFF.

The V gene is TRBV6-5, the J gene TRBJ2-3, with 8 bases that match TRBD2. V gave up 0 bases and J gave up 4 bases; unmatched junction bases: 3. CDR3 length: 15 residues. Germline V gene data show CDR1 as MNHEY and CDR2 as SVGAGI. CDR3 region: CASSYSTSAADTQYF. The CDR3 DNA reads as TGTGCCAGCAGTTACTCGACTAGCGCCGCAGATACGCAGTATTTT.